The rows below give T cell receptor beta chains drawn from one sample of a study of blood T cells in healthy people across ages. TCRdb reanalysed the 5' RACE reads using MiXCR and keeps one entry per CDR3 protein. The data hold around 1,800,000 distinct CDR3 sequences, with 30% to 40% observed a single time. Sequencing input: blood. Receptors originate from a human donor in good health. Each CDR3 is given with its conserved first and last residue. D genes are given only for firm matches. Clone size is stated in some rows and not others, as once, few, many or a class when expanded.

TRBD2 | NA | TRBJ2-5 | TRBV5-8 | TGTGCCAGCAGCGTGGGACTAGCGGATCAAGAGACCCAGTACTTC | CASSVGLADQETQYF
TRBD2 | few | TRBJ2-1 | TRBV12-3/TRBV12-4 | TGTGCCAGCAGTAATAGCGGGGGGGCCTGGAATGAGCAGTTCTTC | CASSNSGGAWNEQFF
TRBD1 | NA | TRBJ2-7 | TRBV3-1 | TGTGCCAGCAGCCAAGATTTTACCGGGACAGGGTATAACGACGAGCAGTACTTC | CASSQDFTGTGYNDEQYF
NA | NA | TRBJ2-2 | TRBV11-2 | TGTGCCAGCAGCACTCGCGACAGTCATCGATACACCGGGGAGCTGTTTTTT | CASSTRDSHRYTGELFF
NA | few | TRBJ2-1 | TRBV5-1 | TGCGCCAGCAGCGGACGGGGGAGCGATGAGCAGTTCTTC | CASSGRGSDEQFF
TRBD2 | NA | TRBJ2-3 | TRBV18 | TGTGCCAGCTCACCCCCGGGAGGAGGCACAGATGCGCAGTATTTT | CASSPPGGGTDAQYF
TRBD1 | few | TRBJ2-5 | TRBV7-2 | TGTGCCAGCAGCAAAACAGGGGGCGGTATCGGAGAGACCCAGTACTTC | CASSKTGGGIGETQYF
NA | NA | TRBJ2-7 | TRBV9 | TGTGCCAGCAGCGTAGTACCGAGTGGGGGGAGCGAGCAGTACTTC | CASSVVPSGGSEQYF
NA | NA | TRBJ2-3 | TRBV5-5 | TGTGCCAGCAGCTTGAATGGCAGTCCTAGCACGGATACGCAGTATTTT | CASSLNGSPSTDTQYF
NA | NA | TRBJ2-1 | TRBV24-1 | TGTGCCACCAGTGATTTGGTTCCGAGCTCCCACAATGAGCAGTTCTTC | CATSDLVPSSHNEQFF
NA | NA | TRBJ1-5 | TRBV12-3/TRBV12-4 | TGTGCCAGCAGTTCAGGCGGCCTTAGAGGAGCCCAGCATTTT | CASSSGGLRGAQHF
NA | few | TRBJ2-7 | TRBV7-6 | TGTGCCAGCAGCTTACACCCCGGGACGGTTCACTACGAGCAGTACTTC | CASSLHPGTVHYEQYF
NA | NA | TRBJ1-2 | TRBV20-1 | TGCAGTGCTAGGGCCCCAGTTACTGGCTACACCTTC | CSARAPVTGYTF
NA | NA | TRBJ2-7 | TRBV6-1 | TGTGCCAGCAGTGAAGCTGCCATCGGGACCTACGAGCAGTACTTC | CASSEAAIGTYEQYF
NA | many | TRBJ2-1 | TRBV6-6 | TGTGCCAGCAGTTACTCGCCTGGTCGTGGGAAAGGGCTCTACAATGAGCAGTTCTTC | CASSYSPGRGKGLYNEQFF
TRBD2 | NA | TRBJ2-3 | TRBV2 | TGTGCCAGCAGTGAAGCAAGCCTAGCGGGGGCCACAGATACGCAGTATTTT | CASSEASLAGATDTQYF
NA | NA | TRBJ1-1 | TRBV7-6 | TGTGCCAGCAGCTTAGCGTATAGGGGCCCCAACACTGAAGCTTTCTTT | CASSLAYRGPNTEAFF
TRBD1 | few | TRBJ2-5 | TRBV7-7 | TGTGCCAGCAGACCTTCCGACAGGGATCCTCGGGAGACCCAGTACTTC | CASRPSDRDPRETQYF
TRBD1 | few | TRBJ2-7 | TRBV11-2 | TGTGCCAGCACTTACGGGCAGGGGGCTTACGAGCAGTACTTC | CASTYGQGAYEQYF
TRBD1 | NA | TRBJ2-3 | TRBV4-1 | TGCGCCAGCAGCCAACCCCTTCGGCTAAGGGGGCCTAAAGATACGCAGTATTTT | CASSQPLRLRGPKDTQYF
TRBD1 | NA | TRBJ1-1 | TRBV14 | TGTGCCAGCAGCCAAGATCTGAGGACAGGGGTTTCCACTGAAGCTTTCTTT | CASSQDLRTGVSTEAFF
TRBD1 | once | TRBJ1-1 | TRBV10-3 | TGTGCCATCAGGGACAGGGCCCAGAACACTGAAGCTTTCTTT | CAIRDRAQNTEAFF
NA | few | TRBJ2-7 | TRBV24-1 | TGTGCCACCAGTGATTCCCTCTCGGTCAGGGGGGGCGAGCAGTACTTC | CATSDSLSVRGGEQYF
TRBD1 | NA | TRBJ2-7 | TRBV6-5 | TGTGCCAGCAGTTACCGGAAGCGGACAGGGTTAGGGGTAAACTACGAGCAGTACTTC | CASSYRKRTGLGVNYEQYF
NA | many | TRBJ1-5 | TRBV4-3 | TGTGCCAGCAGCCAAGATTTGGATCAGCCCCAGCATTTT | CASSQDLDQPQHF
NA | NA | TRBJ2-7 | TRBV30 | TGTGCCTGGAGTGGACCCCAATACGAGCAGTACTTC | CAWSGPQYEQYF
TRBD1 | NA | TRBJ1-4 | TRBV20-1 | TGCAGTGCTAGAGCGACAGGGGGCCCTCGAGAAAAACTGTTTTTT | CSARATGGPREKLFF
NA | NA | TRBJ1-2 | TRBV7-7 | TGTGCTAGCACCATAGGGAGGTATGGCTACACCTTC | CASTIGRYGYTF
NA | NA | TRBJ1-2 | TRBV6-5 | TGTGCCAGCAGTTACTCGGTTACGGCCTATGGCTACACCTTC | CASSYSVTAYGYTF
TRBD1 | NA | TRBJ2-1 | TRBV7-7 | TGTGCCAGCAGCACCAACAGGGGCGAGCAGTTCTTC | CASSTNRGEQFF
TRBD1 | few | TRBJ1-2 | TRBV5-1 | TGCGCCAGCAGCGACGGGACAGTCTCGGCATTGGGCTACACCTTC | CASSDGTVSALGYTF
TRBD1 | few | TRBJ2-1 | TRBV7-7 | TGTGCCAGCAGCCCGCCGGACAGGGTAAATGAGCAGTTCTTC | CASSPPDRVNEQFF
NA | few | TRBJ1-4 | TRBV5-1 | TGCGCCAGCAGCCCAGGAGGAGATCTCGAAAAACTGTTTTTT | CASSPGGDLEKLFF
NA | NA | TRBJ1-4 | TRBV4-3 | TGCGCCAGCAGCCAAGATCATGGGCAGGGCTATCCACTGTTTTTT | CASSQDHGQGYPLFF
NA | NA | TRBJ1-2 | TRBV20-1 | TGCAGTGCTAGAAGACATCTCCCCGGGTATGGCTACACCTTC | CSARRHLPGYGYTF
TRBD2 | NA | TRBJ2-3 | TRBV5-1 | TGCGCCAGCAGCTTGTTAGCGGGGGCCCCCACAGATACGCAGTATTTT | CASSLLAGAPTDTQYF
NA | NA | TRBJ2-7 | TRBV18 | TGTGCCAGCTCACCACCCTCCAGGAACTACGAGCAGTACTTC | CASSPPSRNYEQYF
NA | few | TRBJ2-3 | TRBV6-5 | TGTGCCAGCAGTTACTCGGCCCCGGGGGACACAGATACGCAGTATTTT | CASSYSAPGDTDTQYF
TRBD2 | NA | TRBJ2-3 | TRBV5-1 | TGCGCCAGCAGCTTGGGACTAGCGGGGGCGAGCACAGATACGCAGTATTTT | CASSLGLAGASTDTQYF
TRBD2 | NA | TRBJ2-5 | TRBV20-1 | TGCAGTGCTAGGGCGACTAGCGCGTACCAAGAGACCCAGTACTTC | CSARATSAYQETQYF
NA | NA | TRBJ1-1 | TRBV11-2 | TGTGCCAGCAGCTTATTTGTCGGGAGGAACACTGAAGCTTTCTTT | CASSLFVGRNTEAFF
NA | NA | TRBJ2-3 | TRBV4-2 | TGTGCCAGCAGCCAAGATGATCGCCCTTCGGCGCAGTATTTT | CASSQDDRPSAQYF
NA | NA | TRBJ2-5 | TRBV28 | TGTGCCGGCAGTTTATCGAGTGACAGTGGGGAGACCCAGTACTTC | CAGSLSSDSGETQYF
TRBD1 | NA | TRBJ1-4 | TRBV20-1 | TGCAGTGTCGGGGACAGGGGAGGTGAAAAACTGTTTTTT | CSVGDRGGEKLFF
TRBD2 | NA | TRBJ2-1 | TRBV29-1 | TGCAGCGTTGATATCGGGGGGGAGGGAAATGAGCAGTTCTTC | CSVDIGGEGNEQFF
NA | few | TRBJ1-2 | TRBV7-9 | TGTGCCAGCAGCACCGGGGGCAGTAACTGTGGCTACACCTTC | CASSTGGSNCGYTF
TRBD1 | NA | TRBJ1-2 | TRBV29-1 | TGCAGCGTCATGCCCACAGGGGGCTATGGCTACACCTTC | CSVMPTGGYGYTF